The 3 T cell receptor beta chains presented below share a single source sample, sequenced in a study of Ad26.COV2.S vaccination and SARS-CoV-2 variants (dated by TCRdb to about 2021). Taken with the paper, the label for treatment or condition translates to: roughly 19 received Ad26.COV2.S at low or high dose, single or two shots; about 5 received placebo; per-sample allocation not given. For vaccine and placebo recipients, the sequenced repertoires came from samples collected on day 63 after the first injection. The library came from the immunoSEQ multiplex PCR assay. TCRdb retrieved this table from immuneACCESS and kept in-frame rearrangements only. Not all clones are present; in checked studies, unresolved V genes account for under half, and no reason is known for the remainder. The sample table shows around 250,000 clones, and approximately 88% are seen once. Clones ranked in the top ten supply 2.9% of the sample.

The starting material was peripheral blood, obtained in a trial of Ad26.COV2.S vaccine versus placebo. The receptors come from a person between 18 and 59 years old who received the Ad26.COV2.S COVID-19 vaccine or a placebo.

The gene calls are TRBV6-2 or TRBV6-3 and TRBJ2-1; D unresolved. Germline V gene lookup returns CDR1 MNHEY and CDR2 SVGEGT. This CDR3 has 11 amino acids. Trimming pared 5 bases from V and 9 bases from J, leaving 8 bases between. The CDR3 spells CASSPAVEQFF. In nucleotides, the CDR3 is TGTGCCAGCAGTCCCGCGGTTGAGCAGTTCTTC.

This clone was observed once. The chain couples TRBV7-9 to TRBJ2-3, with TRBD2 matching 7 bases. With 2 bases clipped from V and 0 bases from J, the junction kept 5 bases outside the gene matches. CDR1 SEHNR and CDR2 FQNEAQ come from the germline V gene (reference sequence). This CDR3 has 16 residues. Written as DNA, the CDR3 is TGTGCCAGCAGCTTAACAAACGGGGGGAGCACAGATACGCAGTATTTT. Its protein is CASSLTNGGSTDTQYF.

This clone was seen more than once but under ten times. This chain uses TRBV6-1 with TRBJ1-1; the D is unclear. This CDR3 is built from 11 residues. V lost 2 bases to trimming and J lost 6 bases, with 4 bases between them. From germline, CDR1 is MNHNS and CDR2 SASEGT. CDR3 bases: TGTGCCAGCAGTGAAACCCCTGAAGCTTTCTTT. This sequence encodes CASSETPEAFF.